The next 15 T cell receptor beta chains were all read from a single sample in a study of T cell responses to AZD1222 COVID-19 vaccine. Sequencing used immunoSEQ multiplex PCR; TCRdb keeps in-frame clones, though not all of them. The table lists 150,000 to 170,000 clones, more than 75% of them singletons. The sample was peripheral blood, taken on day 0 of AZD1222 vaccination. These TCRs come from an adult in good health.

This sequence joins TRBV7-8 and TRBJ2-7; D is undetermined. The CDR3 loop spans 11 amino acids. CDR1 is SGHVS, CDR2 FQNEAQ, per germline. Between the trimmed V and J ends, which lost 5 bases and 9 bases, there was a span of 11 bases. The CDR3 DNA reads as TGTGCCAGCAGCCCCCTTATAGTGCAGTACTTC. Translation: CASSPLIVQYF.

The rearrangement uses TRBV5-6 and TRBJ1-4; D is uncertain. V lost 0 bases, J lost 5 bases, and 8 bases lay in between. From germline, CDR1 is SGHDT and CDR2 YYEEEE. This CDR3 has 14 amino acids. CDR3 region: CASSLGQRNEKLFF. CDR3 in DNA: TGTGCCAGCAGCTTGGGGCAGCGAAATGAAAAACTGTTTTTT.

The chain links TRBV7-3 to TRBJ1-1; unclear D gene. V was pared by 2 bases and J by 5 bases, with 15 bases between. Germline lookup yields CDR1 SGHTA and CDR2 FQGTGA. The CDR3 contains 15 residues. The DNA of the CDR3 is TGTGCCAGCAGCTTAGGGCCGGGTCGGCGGACTGAAGCTTTCTTT. Translated: CASSLGPGRRTEAFF.

The V and J genes are TRBV30 and TRBJ1-6; D is uncertain. This CDR3 is 14 amino acids long. Per germline, CDR1 GTSNPN and CDR2 SVGIG (reference sequence). Trimming removed 2 bases from V and 8 bases from J, with 13 bases in between. The CDR3 loop reads CAWSLAGRDSPLHF. DNA for the CDR3: TGTGCCTGGAGTTTGGCTGGGAGGGATTCACCCCTCCACTTT.

The chain combines TRBV19 with TRBJ1-5; D might be TRBD1 (5 bases). V lost 4 bases, J lost 5 bases, and 9 bases lay in between. Germline CDR1 LNHDA, CDR2 SQIVND (reference sequence). CDR3 size: 13 residues. CDR3 sequence reads: CASSTVQDQPQHF. In DNA, the CDR3 is TGTGCCAGTAGTACCGTACAGGATCAGCCCCAGCATTTT.

The chain joins TRBV18 to TRBJ1-4; D unresolved. V was cut by 5 bases and J by 0 bases, with 13 bases left in between. The CDR3 loop spans 16 amino acids. In germline, CDR1 is KGHSH, CDR2 LQKENI. The CDR3 sequence is CASSSFHGATNEKLFF. The CDR3 DNA reads TGTGCCAGCTCATCCTTCCACGGTGCAACTAATGAAAAACTGTTTTTT.

V and J are TRBV2 and TRBJ1-1; D gene uncertain. Deletions cut 6 bases from V and 7 bases from J, with 6 bases between. The CDR3 consists of 10 residues. Germline V gene sequence: CDR1 SNHLY, CDR2 FYNNEI. As DNA, the CDR3 is TGTGCCAGCAGCCTTAATGAAGCTTTCTTT. Its protein product is CASSLNEAFF.

The chain carries TRBV9 and TRBJ1-2; maybe TRBD1 (5 bases). V was trimmed by 0 bases and J by 5 bases, leaving 17 bases between them. Germline CDR1 and CDR2: SGDLS and YYNGEE. The length of the CDR3 is 16 residues. The CDR3 DNA reads TGTGCCAGCAGCGTAGAAGGCCAGGGTATCGGGTATGGCTACACCTTC. Amino acid sequence: CASSVEGQGIGYGYTF.

Regarding this clone: Sequence at one end of the junction differs from germline and may be a read error. The CDR3 sequence: CVSSLTGNNEKLFF. CDR3 bases: TGTGTCAGCAGCCTCACGGGCAATAATGAAAAACTGTTTTTT. The J gene is TRBJ1-4, the V gene TRBV11-2; unclear D gene. This CDR3 region has 14 residues. Germline values: CDR1 SGHAT, CDR2 FQNNGV.

This clone was picked up one time. The V and J genes are TRBV9 and TRBJ1-4, with D tentatively TRBD1 (6 bases). V lost 6 bases to trimming and J lost 3 bases, with 15 bases between them. CDR1 and CDR2 from the germline V gene are SGDLS and YYNGEE. This CDR3 has 15 amino acids. The CDR3 DNA reads TGTGCCAGCACTTCGGCAGGGGTACCTAATGAAAAACTGTTTTTT. Encoded protein: CASTSAGVPNEKLFF.

The gene calls are TRBV5-4 and TRBJ2-3; perhaps TRBD1 as D (6 bases). V dropped 1 base and J dropped 4 bases, with 13 bases sitting between them. The length of the CDR3 is 15 residues. CDR1 and CDR2 from the germline V gene are SGHNT and YYREEE (reference sequence). Here the CDR3 reads CASSLSRGAADTQYF. Here the CDR3 DNA reads TGTGCCAGCAGCTTGAGCAGGGGCGCGGCAGATACGCAGTATTTT.

This chain connects TRBV30 to TRBJ1-1, with 8 bases lining up with TRBD1. Germline lookup yields CDR1 GTSNPN and CDR2 SVGIG (reference sequence). CDR3 length equals 14 residues. With 0 bases clipped from V and 5 bases from J, the junction kept 5 bases outside the gene matches. CDR3 in amino acids: CAWSVADRGTEAFF. CDR3 DNA sequence: TGTGCCTGGAGTGTAGCCGACAGGGGTACTGAAGCTTTCTTT.

CDR3 amino acids: CASSPRQVGTEAFF. CDR3 in DNA: TGTGCCAGCAGCCCGAGACAGGTAGGGACTGAAGCTTTCTTT. The J gene is TRBJ1-1, the V gene TRBV9; the D gene is possibly TRBD1 (6 bases). Germline loops: CDR1 SGDLS, CDR2 YYNGEE. The CDR3 sequence is 14 residues long. The germline V and J ends were trimmed by 4 bases and 5 bases, with 15 bases remaining between them.

This sequence joins TRBV28 and TRBJ1-5; D uncertain. Trimming removed 3 bases from V and 9 bases from J, with 9 bases in between. The CDR3 extends over 12 amino acids. Germline CDR1 reads MDHEN; CDR2 reads SYDVKM. CDR3 amino acids: CASSFRLRPQHF. The CDR3 DNA sequence: TGTGCCAGCAGTTTTCGACTTCGGCCCCAGCATTTT.

The rearrangement links TRBV5-6 to TRBJ2-2; TRBD1 matches at 9 bases. The CDR3 has 13 residues. Germline assignment: CDR1 SGHDT and CDR2 YYEEEE. J lost 7 bases, V lost 4 bases, and 2 bases had no gene match. CDR3 sequence: CASSRTGDGELFF. The CDR3, as DNA: TGTGCCAGCAGCAGGACAGGGGACGGGGAGCTGTTTTTT.